This is a list of T cell receptor beta chains from one sample in a study of T cells in Graves' hyperthyroidism and ophthalmopathy. Each CDR3 protein is one row after TCRdb ran MiXCR on the multiplex PCR reads. The table includes some 270,000 distinct CDR3 sequences, around 15% detected once. The sequencing input was blood. The receptor source for this set is a middle-aged woman with Graves' hyperthyroidism. CDR3s include the opening cysteine and the closing phenylalanine or tryptophan. The order of the fields is J gene, D gene, clone size, V gene, CDR3 protein, CDR3 DNA. The D gene is left open where the match is weak. The size field is filled for only some rows; it gives once, few, many or a size class.

>TRBJ2-7|TRBD2|.|TRBV7-2
CASSEEAGGGNEQYF
TGTGCCAGCAGTGAAGAAGCGGGAGGAGGCAACGAGCAGTACTTC
>TRBJ2-2|TRBD2|many|TRBV6-1
CASSFFRGTSVTGELFF
TGTGCCAGCAGTTTCTTCCGGGGGACTAGCGTAACCGGGGAGCTGTTTTTT
>TRBJ1-6|.|many|TRBV12-3/TRBV12-4
CASSRQENSPLHF
TGTGCCAGCAGTCGACAGGAGAATTCACCCCTCCACTTT
>TRBJ1-1|.|many|TRBV12-3/TRBV12-4
CASSLGPAEAFF
TGTGCCAGCAGTTTAGGCCCCGCGGAAGCTTTCTTT
>TRBJ2-2|TRBD1|few|TRBV20-1
CSARPRDREETGELFF
TGCAGTGCTAGACCCCGGGACAGGGAAGAAACCGGGGAGCTGTTTTTT
>TRBJ2-7|.|many|TRBV12-3/TRBV12-4
CASSSGHTGPYEQYF
TGTGCCAGCAGTTCCGGACATACGGGACCCTACGAGCAGTACTTC
>TRBJ2-5|TRBD1|many|TRBV11-1
CASSLVPTGGETQYF
TGTGCCAGCAGCTTAGTCCCGACAGGGGGGGAGACCCAGTACTTC
>TRBJ2-1|.|many|TRBV6-2/TRBV6-3
CASSYSRTGSYNEQFF
TGTGCCAGCAGTTACTCTCGGACGGGATCCTACAATGAGCAGTTCTTC
>TRBJ2-3|.|few|TRBV5-1
CASSLGQLMTDTQYF
TGCGCCAGCAGCTTGGGACAGCTTATGACAGATACGCAGTATTTT
>TRBJ2-1|.|many|TRBV15
CATSRGQGGTWGNEQFF
TGTGCCACCAGCAGAGGACAGGGAGGAACATGGGGCAATGAGCAGTTCTTC
>TRBJ1-2|.|few|TRBV4-1
CASSQRGWDGYTF
TGCGCCAGCAGCCAAAGAGGGTGGGATGGCTACACCTTC
>TRBJ2-7|.|few|TRBV12-5
CASGTPSLGIVYEQYF
TGTGCTAGTGGCACCCCCAGTTTAGGGATAGTCTACGAGCAGTACTTC
>TRBJ1-3|.|many|TRBV6-1
CASSEALGGRRGNTIYF
TGTGCCAGCAGTGAAGCGCTGGGGGGAAGGCGTGGAAACACCATATATTTT
>TRBJ1-1|.|many|TRBV9
CASSVGPGKDTEAFF
TGTGCCAGCAGCGTAGGACCGGGGAAGGACACTGAAGCTTTCTTT
>TRBJ1-6|.|many|TRBV18
CASSGQPLAPLHF
TGTGCCAGCTCCGGACAGCCTTTGGCACCCCTCCACTTT
>TRBJ1-2|TRBD1|many|TRBV28
CANRDRGYGYTF
TGTGCCAATCGGGACAGGGGCTATGGCTACACCTTC
>TRBJ2-7|.|many|TRBV13
CASSKDPSFGSEQYF
TGTGCCAGCAGCAAAGACCCGAGTTTCGGCTCCGAGCAGTACTTC
>TRBJ2-5|.|many|TRBV28
CASSPSEDAGGETQYF
TGTGCCAGCAGTCCCTCTGAAGACGCGGGCGGAGAGACCCAGTACTTC
>TRBJ1-5|.|once|TRBV19
CASRGGGHNQPQHF
TGTGCCAGTAGGGGCGGGGGCCACAATCAGCCCCAGCATTTT
>TRBJ2-7|.|.|TRBV12-3/TRBV12-4
CASSFGGREQYF
TGTGCCAGCAGTTTTGGGGGGCGCGAGCAGTACTTC
>TRBJ2-1|TRBD2|many|TRBV28
CANVASTSGRAKKEQFF
TGTGCCAACGTAGCCTCGACTAGCGGGAGGGCGAAAAAAGAGCAGTTCTTC
>TRBJ2-5|TRBD2|many|TRBV11-1
CASSWAGVGQETQYF
TGTGCCAGCAGCTGGGCGGGAGTCGGGCAAGAGACCCAGTACTTC
>TRBJ2-1|TRBD2|.|TRBV7-6
CASSLAAGGGHEQFF
TGTGCCAGCAGCTTAGCAGCGGGAGGGGGTCATGAGCAGTTCTTC
>TRBJ2-7|.|many|TRBV20-1
CSAMDGAGSSYEQYF
TGCAGTGCGATGGATGGGGCTGGAAGCTCCTACGAGCAGTACTTC
>TRBJ1-4|.|few|TRBV19
CASNPGPQREKLFF
TGTGCCAGTAATCCGGGACCACAGAGGGAAAAACTGTTTTTT
>TRBJ1-2|.|many|TRBV2
CSVSSGYTF
TGTTCCGTGAGTAGCGGCTACACCTTC
>TRBJ1-3|.|.|TRBV11-3
CASSLGMGNTIYF
TGTGCCAGCAGCTTAGGGATGGGAAACACCATATATTTT
>TRBJ2-2|.|many|TRBV6-2/TRBV6-3
CASSYVALNTGELFF
TGTGCCAGCAGTTACGTAGCTCTTAACACCGGGGAGCTGTTTTTT
>TRBJ2-1|.|many|TRBV28
CASGPAGDEQFF
TGTGCCAGCGGGCCGGCCGGGGATGAGCAGTTCTTC
>TRBJ2-3|.|few|TRBV19
CASSTADTQYF
TGTGCCAGTAGTACGGCAGATACGCAGTATTTT
>TRBJ1-2|TRBD1|.|TRBV5-6
CASNRGYGYTF
TGTGCCAGCAACAGGGGATATGGCTACACCTTC
>TRBJ2-7|TRBD2|.|TRBV6-4
CASSYLSGSIPYEQYF
TGTGCCAGCAGCTACCTTAGCGGGAGTATCCCCTACGAGCAGTACTTC